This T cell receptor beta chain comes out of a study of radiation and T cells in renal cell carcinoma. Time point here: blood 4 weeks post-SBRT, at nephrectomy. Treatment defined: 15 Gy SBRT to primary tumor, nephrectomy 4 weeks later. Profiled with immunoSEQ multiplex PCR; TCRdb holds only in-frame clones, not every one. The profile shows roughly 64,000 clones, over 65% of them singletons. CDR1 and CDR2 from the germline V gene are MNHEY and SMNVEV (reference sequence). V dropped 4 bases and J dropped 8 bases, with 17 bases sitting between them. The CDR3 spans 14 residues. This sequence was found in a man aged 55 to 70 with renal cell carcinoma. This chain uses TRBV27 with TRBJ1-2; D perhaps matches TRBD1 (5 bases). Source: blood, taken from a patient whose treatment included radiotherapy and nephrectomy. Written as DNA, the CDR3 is TGTGCCAGCAGTTCGAGGGACCGGGTCGGGGGCTACACCTTC. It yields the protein CASSSRDRVGGYTF.